This is a list of T cell receptor beta chains from one sample in a study of a mutant IDH1 vaccine in newly diagnosed glioma. Their antigens remain unidentified. Sequencing used immunoSEQ multiplex PCR; TCRdb keeps in-frame clones, though not all of them. The sample holds about 56,000 clones, over 70% seen once. Sequences were derived from PBMCs, sampled from a glioma patient whose treatment included an IDH1 peptide vaccine. The source is a man in his forties or fifties with glioma. Both conserved end residues are part of each CDR3. D genes are given only for firm matches. Expanded clones are given a class, and other clones once, few, many or no size at all.

>NA|TRBJ1-1|few|TRBV18
TGTGCCAGCTCACCACGTAGAGGGGACACTGAAGCTTTCTTT
CASSPRRGDTEAFF
>TRBD1|TRBJ1-1|NA|TRBV29-1
TGCAGCACCGGACAGGGGGCGGATGGAACTGAAGCTTTCTTT
CSTGQGADGTEAFF
>NA|TRBJ2-7|NA|TRBV27
TGTGCCAGCAGTCCCCTTATGCCCCCCTACGAGCAGTACTTC
CASSPLMPPYEQYF
>TRBD1|TRBJ1-5|once|TRBV29-1
TGCAGCGCCCTGGAAACAGGGGATCAGCCCCAGCATTTT
CSALETGDQPQHF
>NA|TRBJ1-5|once|TRBV7-8
TGTGCCAGCAGCCTGGCAGGGGGCAATCAGCCCCAGCATTTT
CASSLAGGNQPQHF
>NA|TRBJ2-1|NA|TRBV30
TGTGCCTGGAGTGTACAGTGGCGAAATGAGCAGTTCTTC
CAWSVQWRNEQFF
>TRBD1|TRBJ2-5|NA|TRBV6-5
TGTGCCAGCAGTTACGAGGGTCAGGGGGCAGAGACCCAGTACTTC
CASSYEGQGAETQYF
>NA|TRBJ2-1|NA|TRBV2
TGTGCCAGCAGTGAAGGGGATGAGCAGTTCTTC
CASSEGDEQFF
>NA|TRBJ2-7|NA|TRBV4-3
TGCGCCAGCAGCCGAATAGCGGCCCCCTCCTACGAGCAGTACTTC
CASSRIAAPSYEQYF
>TRBD2|TRBJ2-5|NA|TRBV6-5
TGTGCCAGCAGTTACCGGGGGGAGCGGGTTGAGACCCAGTACTTC
CASSYRGERVETQYF